This T cell receptor beta chain was recorded in a study of blood T cell repertoires in COVID-19. Study-level background: Specimens from acute and convalescent COVID-19 originated in the United States, Italy and Spain. Sample material is recorded as cDNA or gDNA derived from T cells, B-cell-depleted T cells, or PBMCs.

The V gene's germline CDR1 is SSHAT and CDR2 FNYEAQ (reference sequence). This CDR3 comprises 13 residues. Seattle participants joined during active infection and were tracked over time. Measured with immunoSEQ multiplex PCR; TCRdb has only the in-frame clones, and not every one. The table shows 200,000 to 300,000 clones, with around 81% occurring only once. Concerning this clone itself: One junction end disagrees with the germline gene, perhaps due to a read error.

The gene calls are TRBV7-7 and TRBJ1-1; D may be TRBD1 (5 bases). The TCR sequence derives from a woman older than 75 with COVID-19, enrolled during active disease. Material for sequencing was peripheral blood. In DNA, the CDR3 is TGTGCTAGCAGCTTAATAGGGGCCGGTGAAGCTTTCTTT. As protein: CASSLIGAGEAFF.